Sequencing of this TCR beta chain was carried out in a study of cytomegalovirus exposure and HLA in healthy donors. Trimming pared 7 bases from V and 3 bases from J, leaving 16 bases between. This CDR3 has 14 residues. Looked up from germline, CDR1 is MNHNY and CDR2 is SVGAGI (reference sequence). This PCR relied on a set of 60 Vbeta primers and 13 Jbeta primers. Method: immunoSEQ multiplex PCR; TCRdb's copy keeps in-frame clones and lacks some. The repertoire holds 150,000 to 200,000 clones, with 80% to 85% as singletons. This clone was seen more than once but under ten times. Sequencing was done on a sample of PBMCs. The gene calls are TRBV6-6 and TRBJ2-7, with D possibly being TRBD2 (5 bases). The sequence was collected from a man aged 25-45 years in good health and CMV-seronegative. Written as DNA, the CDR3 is TGTGCCAGCACCAACTCTGGAGGTTACTACGAGCAGTACTTC. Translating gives CASTNSGGYYEQYF.